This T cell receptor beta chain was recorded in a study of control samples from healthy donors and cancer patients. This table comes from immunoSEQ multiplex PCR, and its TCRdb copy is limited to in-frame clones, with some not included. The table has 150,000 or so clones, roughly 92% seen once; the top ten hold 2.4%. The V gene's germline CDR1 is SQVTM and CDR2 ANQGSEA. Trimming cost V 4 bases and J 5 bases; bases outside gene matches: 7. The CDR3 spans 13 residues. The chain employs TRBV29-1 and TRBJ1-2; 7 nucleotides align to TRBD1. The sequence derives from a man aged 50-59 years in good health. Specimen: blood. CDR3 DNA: TGCAGCGTTGCTAAAGGGGGCGGATATGGCTACACCTTC. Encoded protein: CSVAKGGGYGYTF.